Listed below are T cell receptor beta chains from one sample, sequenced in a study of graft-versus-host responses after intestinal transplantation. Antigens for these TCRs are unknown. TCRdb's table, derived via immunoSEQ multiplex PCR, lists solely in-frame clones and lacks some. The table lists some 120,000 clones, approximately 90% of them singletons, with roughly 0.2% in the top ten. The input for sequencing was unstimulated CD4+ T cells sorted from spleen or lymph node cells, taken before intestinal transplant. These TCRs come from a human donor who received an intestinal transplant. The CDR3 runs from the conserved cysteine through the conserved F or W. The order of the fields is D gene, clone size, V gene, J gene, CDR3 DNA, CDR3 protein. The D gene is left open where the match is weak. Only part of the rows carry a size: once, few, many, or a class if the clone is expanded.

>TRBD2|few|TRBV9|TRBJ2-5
TGTGCCAGCAGCGAGGGTATATCTAGCGGCCAAGAGACCCAGTACTTC
CASSEGISSGQETQYF
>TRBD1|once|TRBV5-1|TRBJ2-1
TGCGCCAGCAGCTTCGGGACAGCCCCATACAATGAGCAGTTCTTC
CASSFGTAPYNEQFF
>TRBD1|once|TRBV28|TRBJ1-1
TGTGCCAGCAGTTCGTTCGGACCCCGGACAGGGGGCGTCGAAGCTTTCTTT
CASSSFGPRTGGVEAFF
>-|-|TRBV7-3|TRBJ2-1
TGTGCCAGCAGCTTAAGCATCCTAGGTGAGCAGTTCTTC
CASSLSILGEQFF
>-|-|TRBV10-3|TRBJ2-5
TGTGCCATCAGTGAGTCGATGGCAGGGGAGACCCAGTACTTC
CAISESMAGETQYF
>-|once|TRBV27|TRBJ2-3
TGTGCCAGCAGTTTTTTGGGGGCCGATACGCAGTATTTT
CASSFLGADTQYF
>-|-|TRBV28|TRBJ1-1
TGTGCCAGCAGTTTACAGGGATTGGGGAACACTGAAGCTTTCTTT
CASSLQGLGNTEAFF
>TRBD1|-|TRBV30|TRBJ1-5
TGTGCCTGGAGTTATTCGGGACAGGGAGGAAGAAATCAGCCCCAGCATTTT
CAWSYSGQGGRNQPQHF
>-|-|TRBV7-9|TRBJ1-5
TGTGCCAGCAGCTTATTCGGCAGGGGAGGGAGCAATCAGCCCCAGCATTTT
CASSLFGRGGSNQPQHF
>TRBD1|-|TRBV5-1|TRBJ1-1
TGCGCCAGCAGCTCAACCCGGACAGGAGGCTTGAACACTGAAGCTTTCTTT
CASSSTRTGGLNTEAFF
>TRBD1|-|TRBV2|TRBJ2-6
TGTGCCAGCAGCAATCCGTGGGACAGGGGAGCCCCTGGGGCCAACGTCCTGACTTTC
CASSNPWDRGAPGANVLTF
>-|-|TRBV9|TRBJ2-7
TGTGCCAGCAGCGTGGACAGTTCCTACGAGCAGTACTTC
CASSVDSSYEQYF
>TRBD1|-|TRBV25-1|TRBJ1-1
TGTGCCAGCAGTGGGAAACAGGGGTTGAACACTGAAGCTTTCTTT
CASSGKQGLNTEAFF
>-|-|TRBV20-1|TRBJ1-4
TGCAGTCCACAGAATAATGAAAAACTGTTTTTT
CSPQNNEKLFF
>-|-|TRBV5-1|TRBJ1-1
TGCGCCAGCAGCTTGCGTCTTGGACAGCCATACACTGAAGCTTTCTTT
CASSLRLGQPYTEAFF
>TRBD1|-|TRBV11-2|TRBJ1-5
TGTGCCAGCAGCCGGGACAGACGCCAGCCCCAGCATTTT
CASSRDRRQPQHF
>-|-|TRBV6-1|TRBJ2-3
TGTGCCAGCAGTGAATTGCGGGGCACAGATACGCAGTATTTT
CASSELRGTDTQYF
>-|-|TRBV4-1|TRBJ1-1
TGCGCCACCAAGATAACAGTCTTGAACACTGAAGCTTTCTTT
CATKITVLNTEAFF
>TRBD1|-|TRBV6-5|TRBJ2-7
TGTGCCAGCAGCAAGATCGGGACAGGGCCCTACGAGCAGTACTTC
CASSKIGTGPYEQYF
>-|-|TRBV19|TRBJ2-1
TGTGCCAGTAGTACAGCGTTTCCCTACAATGAGCAGTTCTTC
CASSTAFPYNEQFF
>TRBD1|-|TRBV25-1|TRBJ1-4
TGTGCCAGCAGTGAATCTATCGGGACAGTTAATGAAAAACTGTTTTTT
CASSESIGTVNEKLFF
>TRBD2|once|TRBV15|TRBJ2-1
TGTGCCACCAGCAGAGATGGGCTAGCGGGAGTGAATGAGCAGTTCTTC
CATSRDGLAGVNEQFF
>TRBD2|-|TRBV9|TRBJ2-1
TGTGCCAGCAGCCGACTAGCTCATAATGAGCAGTTCTTC
CASSRLAHNEQFF
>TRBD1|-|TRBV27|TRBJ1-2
TGTGCCAGCAGTTTAAAGGGACAGGGTGGAGGCTACACCTTC
CASSLKGQGGGYTF
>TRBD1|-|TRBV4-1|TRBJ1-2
TGCGCCAGCAGCCTACAGACAGGGGGCGGTTATGGCTACACCTTC
CASSLQTGGGYGYTF
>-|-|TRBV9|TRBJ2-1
TGTGCCAGCAGCGTAGGATTCACAGGGAACTTCTTCAATGAGCAGTTCTTC
CASSVGFTGNFFNEQFF
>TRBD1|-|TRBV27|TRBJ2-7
TGTGCCAGCAGTCGCGAGGGGGCCCCCTCGTACCACGAGCAGTACTTC
CASSREGAPSYHEQYF
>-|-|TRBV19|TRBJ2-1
TGTGCCAGTAGCTATAGGTTGGGGAGGTTTACCTACAATGAGCAGTTCTTC
CASSYRLGRFTYNEQFF
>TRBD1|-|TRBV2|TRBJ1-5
TGTGCCAGCAGTAGATCAGGGGGTAACAATCAGCCCCAGCATTTT
CASSRSGGNNQPQHF
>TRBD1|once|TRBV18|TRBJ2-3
TGTGCCAGCTCACCATTTGGCGACAGGGGCACAGATACGCAGTATTTT
CASSPFGDRGTDTQYF
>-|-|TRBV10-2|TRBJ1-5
TGCGCCAGCAGTGAGACGGACCGACTAAAGCAGCCCCAGCATTTT
CASSETDRLKQPQHF
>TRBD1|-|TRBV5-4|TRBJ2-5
TGTGCCAGCAGCGTGGTCGGACAGGGAGAGACCCAGTACTTC
CASSVVGQGETQYF
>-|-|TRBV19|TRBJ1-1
TGTGCCACTACTCGACAGATCAACACTGAAGCTTTCTTT
CATTRQINTEAFF
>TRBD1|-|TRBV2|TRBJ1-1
TGTGCCAGCAGGACCCGGGACAGGGGCCCGAACACTGAAGCTTTCTTT
CASRTRDRGPNTEAFF
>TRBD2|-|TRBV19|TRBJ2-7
TGTGCCAGTAGAGGGTCGGGCGGGAGTCGGAGCGAGCAGTACTTC
CASRGSGGSRSEQYF
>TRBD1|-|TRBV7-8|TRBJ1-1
TGTGCCAGCAGCTTAGCCAGGGGGCAAGTTGAAGCTTTCTTT
CASSLARGQVEAFF
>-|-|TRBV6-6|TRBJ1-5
TGTGCCAGCAGTTCACAGGGCCCCGGTAGGCCCCAGCATTTT
CASSSQGPGRPQHF
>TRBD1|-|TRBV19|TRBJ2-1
TGTGCCAGTAGTATATCCTCGGGACAGCGCTACAATGAGCAGTTCTTC
CASSISSGQRYNEQFF
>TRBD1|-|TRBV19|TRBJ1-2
TGTGCCAGCCGGGACAGCTCAACTGATGGCTACACCTTC
CASRDSSTDGYTF
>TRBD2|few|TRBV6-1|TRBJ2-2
TGTGCCAGCAGTGAATACCTAGCGGGAGCGGCCGGGGAGCTGTTTTTT
CASSEYLAGAAGELFF
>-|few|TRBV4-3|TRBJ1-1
TGCGCCAGCAGCCAAGTGGGAGGCAACATGAACACTGAAGCTTTCTTT
CASSQVGGNMNTEAFF
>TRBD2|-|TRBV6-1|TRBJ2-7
TGTGCCAGCAGGGGACTAATTTCGCCCTACGAGCAGTACTTC
CASRGLISPYEQYF
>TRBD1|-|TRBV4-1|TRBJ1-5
TGCGCCAGCAGCCAAGTGGGCAGGGGGCACCAGCCCCAGCATTTT
CASSQVGRGHQPQHF
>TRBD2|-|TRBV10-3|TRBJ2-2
TGTGCCATCAGGGCGGGGGGCCCGAACACCGGGGAGCTGTTTTTT
CAIRAGGPNTGELFF
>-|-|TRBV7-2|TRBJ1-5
TGTGCCAGCAGTCCAGGGCAGAATCAGCCCCAGCATTTT
CASSPGQNQPQHF